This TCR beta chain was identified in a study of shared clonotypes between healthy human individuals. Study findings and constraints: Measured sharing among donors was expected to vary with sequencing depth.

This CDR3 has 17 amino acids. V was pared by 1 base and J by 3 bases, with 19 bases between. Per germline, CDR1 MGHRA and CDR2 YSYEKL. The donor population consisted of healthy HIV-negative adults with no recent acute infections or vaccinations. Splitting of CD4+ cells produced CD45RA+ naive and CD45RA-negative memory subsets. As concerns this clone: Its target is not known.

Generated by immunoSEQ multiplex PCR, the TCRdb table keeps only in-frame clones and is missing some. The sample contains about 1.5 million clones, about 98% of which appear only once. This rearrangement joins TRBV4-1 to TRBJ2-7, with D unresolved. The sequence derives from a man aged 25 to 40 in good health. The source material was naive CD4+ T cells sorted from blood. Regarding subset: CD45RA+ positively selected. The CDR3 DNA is TGCGCCAGCAGCCAAGGGCGTGGTCGAAGACCTCTCTACGAGCAGTACTTC. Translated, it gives CASSQGRGRRPLYEQYF.